What follows are 23 T cell receptor delta chains derived from one specimen sequenced in a study of γδ T cells in repeated Plasmodium falciparum infection. Bulk repertoires came from Vgamma9/Vdelta2+ or Vdelta2-negative gammadelta T cells flow-sorted from PBMC. TCRdb redid clone calling on the multiplex PCR reads using CATT. The table records under 60,000 delta-chain clones, approximately 1.5% of them present only once. Sequences were obtained from gamma-delta T cells from blood. The receptor set was obtained from a pool of human donors (malaria-infected and uninfected, not separated).

Concerning this clone: TCRdb's protein for this DNA is that of a much larger clone and differs from the translation at residue 8, likely a read error; the protein shown is the DNA translation. The chain recombines TRDV1 with TRDJ1; TRDD3 might be the D (5 bases). The CDR3 covers 12 residues. The germline V gene has CDR1 TSWWSYY and CDR2 QGS. V was pared by 9 bases and J by 11 bases, with 19 bases between. The DNA for the CDR3 is TGTGCTCTCTTTGAGCTTACTTGGGGTCTCATCTTT. Amino acid sequence: CALFELTWGLIF.

Ten or more counts support this clone. TCRdb has a much larger clone's protein, which differs at residue 4 from the translation of this DNA, likely because of a read error; what is shown is the protein translated from the DNA. This chain connects TRDV2 to TRDJ1; TRDD3 aligns across 8 bases. The CDR3 is 16 amino acids. The V gene's germline CDR1 is GEAIGNYY and CDR2 EKD. V gave up 5 bases and J gave up 1 base; unmatched junction bases: 11. CDR3 coding DNA: TGTGCCTGTGGCTTTCTAATGGGGGATCTCACCGATAAACTCATCTTT. Translation gives CACGFLMGDLTDKLIF.

This clone was picked up a small number of times. TCRdb pairs this DNA with a much larger clone's protein that differs at residue 8, likely a read error; the protein shown was translated from the DNA. The J gene is TRDJ1, the V gene TRDV1; tentatively, D is TRDD3 (5 bases). No J gene is reported in TCRdb; it was inferred here by comparing the DNA with germline. Between the trimmed V and J ends, which lost 0 bases and 4 bases, there was a span of 42 bases. The CDR3 is 25 residues long. Germline V gene lookup returns CDR1 TSWWSYY and CDR2 QGS. The CDR3: CALGELPTWEGTPTTSLGYSDKLIF. In DNA form, the CDR3 reads TGTGCTCTTGGGGAACTTCCCACCTGGGAAGGGACACCGACTACATCCTTAGGTTACAGCGATAAACTCATCTTT.

To note about this clone: The protein that TCRdb holds for this DNA derives from a much larger clone and differs from the translated DNA at residue 11, which likely indicates a read error; the protein shown here is translated from the DNA. The chain has TRDV1 and TRDJ1, with TRDD3 matching over 9 bases. Germline assignment: CDR1 TSWWSYY and CDR2 QGS. The CDR3 runs to 18 residues. The trim removed 2 bases at V and 8 bases at J, leaving 18 bases unmatched. This CDR3 reads CALGEVAPLTPLGEKLIF. CDR3 nucleotides: TGTGCTCTTGGGGAAGTGGCGCCCCTCACTCCACTGGGGGAGAAACTCATCTTT.

This clone came up a few times. For this DNA, TCRdb reports the protein of a much larger clone, which diverges at residue 4, most likely from a read error; the protein presented here is translated directly from the DNA. This chain connects TRDV2 to TRDJ2; 11 bases map to TRDD3. Losses at the gene ends were 6 bases for V and 2 bases for J; bases not matched to a gene: 10. The length of the CDR3 is 17 residues. Germline assignment: CDR1 GEAIGNYY and CDR2 EKD. The CDR3 coding sequence is TGTGCCTGTAACGTCGACTGGGGGATAAGGTTGACAGCACAACTCTTCTTT. Translated: CACNVDWGIRLTAQLFF.

This clone appeared a few times. The TCRdb protein comes from a much larger clone and disagrees with this DNA's translation at residue 17, likely due to a read error; the protein given here is derived from the DNA. The CDR3 coding sequence is TGTGCTCTTGGGGAACTTAAACTCCTACGGTTACTGGGGGATACGCGTACCCGAAAGACCGATAAACTCATCTTT. It specifies CALGELKLLRLLGDTRTRKTDKLIF. V is TRDV1 and J is TRDJ1, with 13 bases fitting TRDD3. CDR1 is TSWWSYY, CDR2 QGS, per germline. V lost 0 bases and J lost 2; bases outside the gene matches: 27. This CDR3 is built from 25 residues.

This clone was observed a few times. A read error likely explains this, since a far larger clone differs by one base. This same CDR3 is encoded by further DNA sequences in the sample. V is TRDV1 and J is TRDJ1; TRDD2 might be the D (7 bases). TCRdb gives no J gene; it was assigned here by matching the DNA to germline. The CDR3 loop spans 24 amino acids. Germline-derived CDR1 and CDR2 are TSWWSYY and QGS. The CDR3 DNA reads as TGCGCTCTTGGGGAACTCGGTTTCTTACTTCCTAGACGATTCCTGGGGCGAAACACCGATAAACTCATCTTT. This codes for CALGELGFLLPRRFLGRNTDKLIF.

This clone was picked up a small number of times. A much bigger clone sits one base away, suggesting this may be a read error. The chain recombines TRDV1 with TRDJ1; TRDD2 is a possible D gene (6 bases). Germline loops: CDR1 TSWWSYY, CDR2 QGS. CDR3 length equals 18 residues. Here the CDR3 reads CALGEPENLPAPTDNLIF. DNA for the CDR3: TGTGCTCTTGGGGAACCAGAGAACCTTCCCGCCCCCACCGATAACCTCATCTTT.

Only a few counts were recorded for this clone. The amino acid sequence in TCRdb belongs to a much larger clone and departs from this DNA's translation at residue 13, likely a sequencing read error; the sequence shown is translated from the DNA. The chain is built from TRDV1 and TRDJ1; 8 bases fit TRDD2. TCRdb gives no J gene; it was assigned here by matching the DNA to germline. The length of the CDR3 is 21 residues. Germline-derived CDR1 and CDR2 are TSWWSYY and QGS. With 4 bases clipped from V and 0 bases from J, the junction kept 22 bases outside the gene matches. The DNA of the CDR3 is TGTGCTCTTGGGGGGCTTCCTACGAGAAACTCCGGGTGTCGTTACACCGATAAACTCATCTTT. It translates to CALGGLPTRNSGCRYTDKLIF.

This clone has ten or more counts. The protein TCRdb gives is from a much larger clone and does not agree with this DNA's translation at residue 10, likely a read error; the protein shown here comes from the DNA. Additional DNA sequences in this sample encode the identical CDR3. In nucleotides, the CDR3 is TGTGCTCTTGGGGCTCTTCCTCCTCCCAGGGGGATAGCAGCACAACTCTTCTTT. This encodes CALGALPPPRGIAAQLFF. The chain joins TRDV1 to TRDJ2; 8 bases line up with TRDD3. CDR3 length: 18 residues. CDR1 is TSWWSYY, CDR2 QGS, per germline. With 4 bases clipped from V and 6 bases from J, the junction kept 16 bases outside the gene matches.

This clone was seen at least ten times. A read error may account for a junction end that differs from germline. The chain uses TRDV3 and TRDJ1; 8 bases match TRDD3. CDR1 TVYSNPD and CDR2 GDNSRS come from the germline V gene (reference sequence). The CDR3 length is 15 residues. This CDR3 reads CAVRGIDWSQYKLIF. The CDR3 nucleotides read TGTGCCGTTAGGGGGATAGACTGGTCCCAGTATAAACTCATCTTT.

This clone was recorded a few times. A much larger clone lies one base from this, so it may be a read error. The chain couples TRDV2 to TRDJ1, with 11 bases fitting TRDD3. No J segment appears in TCRdb, so it was assigned here by matching the sequence to germline. CDR1 is GEAIGNYY, CDR2 EKD, per germline. With 1 base clipped from V and 5 bases from J, the junction kept 5 bases outside the gene matches. There are 15 residues in the CDR3. CDR3 loop: CACDTVGDTRDKLIF. The CDR3 DNA follows: TGTGCCTGTGACACGGTGGGGGATACGAGAGATAAACTCATCTTT.

To note about this clone: A far larger clone lies a single base away; this is likely a read error. The CDR3, as DNA: TGTGCTCTTGGGGAACTGTACACCGTACTGGGGGATTGGCAGTACACCGATAAACTCATCTTT. Its translation is CALGELYTVLGDWQYTDKLIF. V is TRDV1 and J is TRDJ1, with 10 bases lining up with TRDD3. The J gene is not listed in TCRdb, so it was assigned here from a DNA match to germline. With V trimmed by 0 bases and J by 0 bases, 16 bases remained unmatched. The CDR3 is made up of 21 amino acids. Germline V lookup: CDR1 TSWWSYY, CDR2 QGS.

V gene TRDV2 combines with J gene TRDJ1; the match to TRDD3 covers 11 bases. The J gene, left out of TCRdb, was set here by checking the DNA against germline. Germline CDR1 reads GEAIGNYY; CDR2 reads EKD. With 0 bases clipped from V and 3 bases from J, the junction kept 11 bases outside the gene matches. This CDR3 has 18 residues. CDR3 DNA sequence: TGTGCCTGTGACACCGTACTGGGGGATAACATGTATGCCGATAAACTCATCTTT. Amino acids: CACDTVLGDNMYADKLIF.

This clone showed up just a few times. TCRdb pairs this DNA with a much larger clone's protein that differs at residue 7, likely a read error; the protein shown was translated from the DNA. V gene TRDV1 combines with J gene TRDJ1; D gene unclear. The J gene, not given by TCRdb, was assigned here from a germline match of the nucleotide sequence. Germline CDR1 reads TSWWSYY; CDR2 reads QGS. The V end was cut by 5 bases, the J end by 2 bases, with 18 bases between. The CDR3 has 16 amino acids. For the CDR3, the DNA is TGTGCTCTTGGGTCCCCCAAGGGAAGGTGGACCGATAAACTCATCTTT. This translates into CALGSPKGRWTDKLIF.

This clone appeared many times. The translation of this DNA and the TCRdb protein of a much larger clone differ at residue 14, probably owing to a read error; the protein shown here is translated from the DNA. There is no J gene call, but TRDV2 is given as the V gene; TRDD3, the D gene given by the table, was not confirmed from the DNA. The CDR3 length is 16 residues. Germline loops: CDR1 GEAIGNYY, CDR2 EKD. This chain's CDR3 is CACDSLTGGYTDKPIF. The CDR3 DNA follows: TGTGCCTGTGACTCCCTTACTGGGGGTTACACCGATAAACCCATCTTT.

The table lists this clone with a few counts. The protein TCRdb lists belongs to a much larger clone and differs from this DNA's translation at residue 7, which points to a read error; the protein shown is made from the DNA. The chain carries TRDV1 and TRDJ1, with D tentatively TRDD3 (5 bases). TCRdb supplies no J gene; here it was assigned by aligning the nucleotide sequence to germline. CDR1 and CDR2 from the germline V gene are TSWWSYY and QGS. This CDR3 is built from 24 residues. The CDR3 DNA reads as TGTGCTCTTTGGGAACTTGGTTTCTGCCAACCTAAACGCGAGGATATATTGAACACCGATAAACTCATCTTT. It specifies CALWELGFCQPKREDILNTDKLIF.

This clone was observed a handful of times. TCRdb attributes to this sequence the protein of a much larger clone, which differs from the DNA translation at residue 14; a read error is likely, and the protein displayed is translated from the DNA. The chain has TRDV1 and TRDJ1, with D possibly matching TRDD2 (5 bases). TCRdb lists no J gene, so it was determined here by aligning the DNA to germline. The germline V and J ends were trimmed by 5 bases and 0 bases, with 34 bases remaining between them. The V gene's germline CDR1 is TSWWSYY and CDR2 QGS. The CDR3 length is 22 residues. The CDR3 DNA reads as TGTGCTCTTGGGAAATCCCCTTCGGTGGGACCGAATAAGGCTAAGTACACCGATAAACTCATCTTT. Its protein is CALGKSPSVGPNKAKYTDKLIF.

This clone has just a few counts. A far larger clone is one nucleotide away, so this likely arose from a read error. The chain joins TRDV1 to TRDJ1, with 11 bases fitting TRDD3. Here the J gene was assigned by germline matching of the DNA, as TCRdb has none. The CDR3 is made up of 23 amino acids. Looked up from germline, CDR1 is TSWWSYY and CDR2 is QGS. The CDR3 DNA reads as TGTGCCCTTGGGCAGTATTCCGTAGACCACTGGGGGATAACGGTGGGGGACGCCGATAAACTCATCTTT. Protein: CALGQYSVDHWGITVGDADKLIF.

This clone showed up many times. This may stem from a read error, because a much larger clone lies one nucleotide away. The chain links TRDV1 to TRDJ1; 9 bases agree with TRDD3. Germline CDR1 reads TSWWSYY; CDR2 reads QGS. The CDR3 length is 19 residues. The CDR3 nucleotides are TGTGCTCTTGGGGAAAAGGCGATACTGGGGGAGATATACACCGATAAACCCATCTTT. This sequence encodes CALGEKAILGEIYTDKPIF.

Relative to its sample, this clone is medium-sized. Other nucleotide sequences from this sample produce the same CDR3. V gene TRDV1 combines with J gene TRDJ1; D is unclear. Germline-derived CDR1 and CDR2 are TSWWSYY and QGS. This CDR3 comprises 16 residues. The V end was cut by 1 base, the J end by 0 bases, with 12 bases between. CDR3 sequence (DNA): TGTGCTCTTGGGGAACACCTGTCTACTTACACCGATAAACTCATCTTT. It is translated as CALGEHLSTYTDKLIF.

This clone was observed many times. Within the sample, other DNA sequences also encode this same CDR3. The chain combines TRDV1 with TRDJ1; possibly TRDD3 for D (5 bases). Germline V gene lookup returns CDR1 TSWWSYY and CDR2 QGS. This CDR3 comprises 19 residues. V was cut by 4 bases and J by 1 base, with 25 bases left in between. The CDR3 region is CALGVHFGHSSYGTDKLIF. The CDR3 DNA reads as TGTGCTCTTGGGGTCCATTTCGGACATAGCTCATACGGCACCGATAAACTCATCTTT.

This clone was counted a few times. This likely traces to a read error, being one base from a far larger clone. Other DNA variants within this sample encode the same CDR3. This sequence joins TRDV1 and TRDJ1, with 12 bases that match TRDD3. J gave up 1 base and V 0 bases, and 27 bases lay outside the gene matches. The CDR3 covers 25 residues. Looked up from germline, CDR1 is TSWWSYY and CDR2 is QGS. Here the CDR3 DNA reads TGTGCTCTTGGGGAACTGAGGGTGGGACTTCCTGCCCTGCACTGGGGGATACTATGCACCGATAAACTCATCTTT. Its translation: CALGELRVGLPALHWGILCTDKLIF.